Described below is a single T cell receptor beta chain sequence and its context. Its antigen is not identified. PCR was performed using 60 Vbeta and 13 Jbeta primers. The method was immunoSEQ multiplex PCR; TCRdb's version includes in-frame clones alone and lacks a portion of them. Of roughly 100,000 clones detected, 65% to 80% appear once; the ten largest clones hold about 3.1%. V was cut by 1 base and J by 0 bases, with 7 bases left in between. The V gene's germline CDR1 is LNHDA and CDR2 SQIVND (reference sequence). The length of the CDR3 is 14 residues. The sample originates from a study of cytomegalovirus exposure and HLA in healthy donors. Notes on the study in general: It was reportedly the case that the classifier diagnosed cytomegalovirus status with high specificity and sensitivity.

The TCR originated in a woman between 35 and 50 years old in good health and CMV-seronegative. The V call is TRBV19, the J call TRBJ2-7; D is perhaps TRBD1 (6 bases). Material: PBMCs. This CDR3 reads CASSIGDNSYEQYF. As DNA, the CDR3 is TGTGCCAGTAGTATAGGGGACAACTCCTACGAGCAGTACTTC.